This T cell receptor (beta chain) was sequenced for a study of response to subunit inactivated influenza vaccine. The length of the CDR3 is 11 residues. Per germline, CDR1 SQVTM and CDR2 ANQGSEA. TCRdb re-derived calls from the RT-PCR reads in MiXCR, one entry per CDR3 protein. The sample lists about 650,000 distinct CDR3 sequences, about 14% occurring once. This clonotype was sampled from a man between 45 and 60 years old who received an inactivated influenza vaccine. This material consisted of PBMCs from blood, taken 14 to 15 days before vaccination. V usage is TRBV29-1 and J usage is TRBJ1-1, with D perhaps TRBD1 (6 bases). The CDR3, as DNA: TGCAGGGGGGCGTCGGGAGCTGAAGCTTTCTTT. Residues: CRGASGAEAFF.